The 9 T cell receptor beta chains reported below all come from one sample, sequenced in a study of graft-versus-host responses after intestinal transplantation. Assay: immunoSEQ multiplex PCR; the TCRdb copy retains only in-frame clones and omits some. The table includes under 45,000 clones, roughly 95% detected once. Their recognized antigens are unknown. Source: unstimulated CD4+ T cells sorted from spleen or lymph node cells, taken before transplant. Receptor source: a human donor who was the organ donor for an intestinal transplant.

CDR3 sequence: CASRGGGPNYGYTF. The CDR3 DNA reads TGCGCCAGCAGGGGAGGGGGCCCTAACTATGGCTACACCTTC. This sequence joins TRBV5-1 and TRBJ1-2; 7 bases align to TRBD1. CDR3 size: 14 residues. J lost 0 bases, V lost 5 bases, and 4 bases had no gene match. Germline CDR1 is SGHRS and CDR2 is YFSETQ.

The chain's CDR3 is CASSVTPRGGGVMSDTQYF. For the CDR3, the DNA is TGTGCCAGCAGCGTCACTCCCCGGGGAGGAGGGGTAATGTCAGATACGCAGTATTTT. The chain has TRBV9 and TRBJ2-3; D may be TRBD2 (6 bases). This CDR3 region has 19 residues. Germline CDR1 and CDR2: SGDLS and YYNGEE. Trimming took off 2 bases at V and 4 bases at J, with 26 bases between the two ends.

The chain joins TRBV19 to TRBJ1-1; 10 bases fit TRBD1. Trimming removed 6 bases from V and 6 bases from J; junction bases left unmatched: 4. Per the germline V gene, CDR1 is LNHDA and CDR2 is SQIVND (reference sequence). There are 13 residues in the CDR3. The CDR3 DNA follows: TGTGCCAGTAGCGACAGGGGGCTTGCTGAAGCTTTCTTT. Residues: CASSDRGLAEAFF. Using reference TRBV19 and TRBJ1-1 for the parts outside the CDR3, the full variable domain is DGGITQSPKYLFRKEGQNVTLSCEQNLNHDAMYWYRQDPGQGLRLIYYSQIVNDFQKGDIAEGYSVSREKKESFPLTVTSAQKNPTAFYLCASSDRGLAEAFFGQGTRLTVV.

This clone appeared a single time. Germline is not matched at one junction end, which may reflect a read error. This same CDR3 is encoded by further DNA sequences in the sample. This chain links TRBV30 with TRBJ2-5, with 14 bases aligning to TRBD2. The CDR3 is 17 amino acids. Germline V CDR1 and CDR2: GTSNPN, SVGIG (reference sequence). CDR3 bases: TGCGCCTGGAGCCGGGGACTAGCGGGGGTTCGCCAAGAGACCCAGTACTTC. It encodes CAWSRGLAGVRQETQYF. The complete variable domain, with remaining parts taken from reference TRBV30 and TRBJ2-5, reads SQTIHQWPATLVQPVGSPLSLECTVEGTSNPNLYWYRQAAGRGLQLLFYSVGIGQISSEVPQNLSASRPQDRQFILSSKKLLLSDSGFYLCAWSRGLAGVRQETQYFGPGTRLLVL.

The gene calls are TRBV5-4 and TRBJ1-1; 7 nucleotides align to TRBD1. The CDR3 sequence is 14 residues long. V lost 5 bases and J lost 1; bases outside the gene matches: 5. The V gene's germline CDR1 is SGHNT and CDR2 YYREEE (reference sequence). The CDR3 DNA reads TGTGCCAGCAGATACAGGGGTTCGAACACTGAAGCTTTCTTT. Its protein product is CASRYRGSNTEAFF. Based on the CDR3 plus reference TRBV5-4 and TRBJ1-1, the full variable domain is ETGVTQSPTHLIKTRGQQVTLRCSSQSGHNTVSWYQQALGQGPQFIFQYYREEENGRGNFPPRFSGLQFPNYSSELNVNALELDDSALYLCASRYRGSNTEAFFGQGTRLTVV.

The genes are TRBV6-5 and TRBJ2-1; possible D gene TRBD1, 6 bases. Between the trimmed V and J ends, which lost 6 bases and 0 bases, there was a span of 12 bases. Germline CDR1 reads MNHEY; CDR2 reads SVGAGI. This CDR3 comprises 15 residues. CDR3 DNA sequence: TGTGCCAGCAGCCCGGACAGCTACTCCTACAATGAGCAGTTCTTC. This codes for CASSPDSYSYNEQFF.

The CDR3 is CASSESRVLQETQYF. DNA of the CDR3: TGCGCCAGCAGTGAGTCCCGGGTCCTTCAAGAGACCCAGTACTTC. The chain has TRBV10-1 and TRBJ2-5; D not resolved. Between the trimmed V and J ends, which lost 0 bases and 2 bases, there was a span of 10 bases. The CDR3 consists of 15 residues. Germline V CDR1 and CDR2: WNHNN, SYGVQD (reference sequence).

This chain joins TRBV30 and TRBJ2-3; a possible D gene is TRBD2 (6 bases). This CDR3 has 16 residues. Trimming took off 7 bases at V and 2 bases at J, with 22 bases between the two ends. Germline V CDR1 and CDR2: GTSNPN, SVGIG (reference sequence). CDR3 region: CASSHGITSPTDTQYF. The CDR3, as DNA: TGTGCCTCTAGTCACGGGATTACTAGCCCCACAGATACGCAGTATTTT.

The chain has TRBV28 and TRBJ1-2, with D tentatively TRBD1 (6 bases). This CDR3 is 13 amino acids long. With 6 bases removed from V and 4 bases from J, the gap between germline ends came to 12 bases. In germline, CDR1 is MDHEN, CDR2 SYDVKM. As DNA, the CDR3 is TGTGCCAGCAGACCGGACAGAGTCTATGGCTACACCTTC. Protein: CASRPDRVYGYTF.